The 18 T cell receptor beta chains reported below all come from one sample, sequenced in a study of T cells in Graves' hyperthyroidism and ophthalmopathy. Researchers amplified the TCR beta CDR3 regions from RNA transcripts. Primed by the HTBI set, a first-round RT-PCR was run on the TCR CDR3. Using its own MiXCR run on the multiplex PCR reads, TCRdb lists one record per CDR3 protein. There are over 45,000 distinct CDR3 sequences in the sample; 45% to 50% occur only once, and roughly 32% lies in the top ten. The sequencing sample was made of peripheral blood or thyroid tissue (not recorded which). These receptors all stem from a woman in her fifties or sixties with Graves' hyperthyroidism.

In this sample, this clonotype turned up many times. The CDR3 sequence is CATSSPVPTGELFF. DNA for the CDR3: TGTGCCACCAGCAGCCCCGTCCCCACCGGGGAGCTGTTTTTT. J is TRBJ2-2 and V is TRBV15, with D uncertain. V was cut by 3 bases and J by 4 bases, with 9 bases left in between. CDR3 size: 14 residues. Germline V lookup: CDR1 LNHNV, CDR2 YYDKDF (reference sequence).

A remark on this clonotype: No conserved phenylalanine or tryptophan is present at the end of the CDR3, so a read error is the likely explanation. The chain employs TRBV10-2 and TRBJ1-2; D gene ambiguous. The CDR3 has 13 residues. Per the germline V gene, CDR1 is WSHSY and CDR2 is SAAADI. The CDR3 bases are TGCGCCAGCTGTGAGTTCGAGGGTTATGGCTACACCCTC. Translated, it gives CASCEFEGYGYTL.

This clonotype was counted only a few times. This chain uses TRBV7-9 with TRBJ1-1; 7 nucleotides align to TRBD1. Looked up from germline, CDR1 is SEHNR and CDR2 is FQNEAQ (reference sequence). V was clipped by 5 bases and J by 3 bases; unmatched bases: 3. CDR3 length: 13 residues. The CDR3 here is CASSGQADTEAFF. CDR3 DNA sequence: TGTGCCAGCAGCGGACAGGCCGACACTGAAGCTTTCTTT.

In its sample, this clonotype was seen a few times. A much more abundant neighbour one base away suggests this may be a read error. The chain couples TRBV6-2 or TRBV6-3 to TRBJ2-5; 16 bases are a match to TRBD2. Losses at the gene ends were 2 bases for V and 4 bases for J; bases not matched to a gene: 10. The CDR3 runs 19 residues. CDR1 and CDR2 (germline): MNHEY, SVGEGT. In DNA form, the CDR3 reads TGTGCCAGCAGTTACGGGACTAGCGGGGGGGCCGGGGGAGGAGAGACCCAGTACTTC. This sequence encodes CASSYGTSGGAGGGETQYF.

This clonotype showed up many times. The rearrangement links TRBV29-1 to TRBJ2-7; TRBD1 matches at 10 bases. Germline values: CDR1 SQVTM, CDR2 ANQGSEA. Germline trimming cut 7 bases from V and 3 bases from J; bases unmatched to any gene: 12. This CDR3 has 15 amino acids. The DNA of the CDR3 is TGCAGCGACTACAGAGTAGGACAGGGGGACTACGAGCAGTACTTC. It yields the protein CSDYRVGQGDYEQYF.

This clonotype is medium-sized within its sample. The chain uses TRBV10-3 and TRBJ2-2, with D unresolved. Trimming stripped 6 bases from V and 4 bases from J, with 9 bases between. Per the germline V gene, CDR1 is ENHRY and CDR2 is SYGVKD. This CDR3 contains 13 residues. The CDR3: CAISRPSTGELFF. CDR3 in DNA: TGTGCCATCAGCCGACCCAGCACCGGGGAGCTGTTTTTT.

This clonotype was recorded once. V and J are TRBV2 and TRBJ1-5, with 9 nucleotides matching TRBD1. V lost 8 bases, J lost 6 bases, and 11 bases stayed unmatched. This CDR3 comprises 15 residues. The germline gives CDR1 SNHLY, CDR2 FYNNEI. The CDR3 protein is CASSPVGQGVQPQHF. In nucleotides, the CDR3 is TGTGCCAGCTCACCAGTGGGACAGGGTGTTCAGCCCCAGCATTTT.

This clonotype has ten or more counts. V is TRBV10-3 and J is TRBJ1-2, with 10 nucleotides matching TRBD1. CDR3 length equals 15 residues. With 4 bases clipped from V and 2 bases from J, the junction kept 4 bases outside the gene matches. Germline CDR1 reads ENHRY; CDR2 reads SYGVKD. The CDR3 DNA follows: TGTGCCATCAGTGGATCGGGACAGGGGAACTATGGCTACACCTTC. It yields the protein CAISGSGQGNYGYTF.

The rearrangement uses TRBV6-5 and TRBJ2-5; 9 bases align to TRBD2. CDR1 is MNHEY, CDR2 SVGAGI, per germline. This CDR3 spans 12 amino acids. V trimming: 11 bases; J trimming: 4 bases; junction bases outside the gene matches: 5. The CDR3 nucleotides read TGTGCCGATCCACTAGCGGGAGAGACCCAGTACTTC. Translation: CADPLAGETQYF.

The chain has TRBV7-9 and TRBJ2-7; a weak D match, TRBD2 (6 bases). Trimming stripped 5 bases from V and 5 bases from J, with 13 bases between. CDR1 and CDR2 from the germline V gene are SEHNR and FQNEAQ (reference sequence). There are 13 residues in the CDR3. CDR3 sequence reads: CASSQDAGHEQYF. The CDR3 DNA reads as TGTGCCAGCAGCCAGGATGCGGGACACGAGCAGTACTTC.

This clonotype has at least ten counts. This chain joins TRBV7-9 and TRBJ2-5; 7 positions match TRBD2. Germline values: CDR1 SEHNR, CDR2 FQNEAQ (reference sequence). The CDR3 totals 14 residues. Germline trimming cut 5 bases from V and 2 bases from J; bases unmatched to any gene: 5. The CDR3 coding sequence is TGTGCCAGCAGCAGGGCCGGGGGGCAAGAGACCCAGTACTTC. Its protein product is CASSRAGGQETQYF.

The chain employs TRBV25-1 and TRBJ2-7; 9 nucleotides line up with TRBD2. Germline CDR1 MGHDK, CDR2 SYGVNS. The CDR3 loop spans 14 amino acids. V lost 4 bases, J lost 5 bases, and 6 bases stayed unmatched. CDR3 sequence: CASSGGLAFDEQYF. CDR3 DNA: TGTGCCAGCAGTGGGGGACTAGCCTTCGACGAGCAGTACTTC.

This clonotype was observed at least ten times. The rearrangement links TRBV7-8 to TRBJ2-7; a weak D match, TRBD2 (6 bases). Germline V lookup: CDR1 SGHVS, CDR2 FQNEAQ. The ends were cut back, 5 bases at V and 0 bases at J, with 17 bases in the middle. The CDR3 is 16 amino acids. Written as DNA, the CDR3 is TGTGCCAGCAGCCCCCCCGGGACTCAGAGCTCCTACGAGCAGTACTTC. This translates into CASSPPGTQSSYEQYF.

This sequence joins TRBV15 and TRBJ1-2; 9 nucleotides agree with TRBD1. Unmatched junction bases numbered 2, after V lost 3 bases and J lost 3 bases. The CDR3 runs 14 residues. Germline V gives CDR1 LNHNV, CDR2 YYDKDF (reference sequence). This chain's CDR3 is CATSSHRGHYGYTF. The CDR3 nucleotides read TGTGCCACCAGCAGCCACAGGGGGCACTATGGCTACACCTTC.

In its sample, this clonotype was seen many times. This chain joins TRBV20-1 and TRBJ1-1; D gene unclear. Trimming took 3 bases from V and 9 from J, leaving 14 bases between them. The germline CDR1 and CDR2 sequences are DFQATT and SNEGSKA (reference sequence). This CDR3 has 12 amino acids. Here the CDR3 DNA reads TGCAGTGCTAGTTCGGGGTTCAAACAAGCTTTCTTT. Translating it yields CSASSGFKQAFF.

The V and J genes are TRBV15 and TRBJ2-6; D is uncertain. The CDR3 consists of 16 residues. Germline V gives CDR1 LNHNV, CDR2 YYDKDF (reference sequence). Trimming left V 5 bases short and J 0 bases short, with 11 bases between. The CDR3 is CATSSPPRSGANVLTF. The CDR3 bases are TGTGCCACCAGCTCACCACCCCGCTCTGGGGCCAACGTCCTGACTTTC.

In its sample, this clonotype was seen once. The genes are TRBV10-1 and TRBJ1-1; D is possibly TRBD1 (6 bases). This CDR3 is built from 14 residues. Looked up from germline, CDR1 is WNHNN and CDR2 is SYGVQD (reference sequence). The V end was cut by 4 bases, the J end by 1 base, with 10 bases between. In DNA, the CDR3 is TGCGCCAGCAGTGTTGCGGGGGCGAACACTGAAGCTTTCTTT. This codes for CASSVAGANTEAFF.

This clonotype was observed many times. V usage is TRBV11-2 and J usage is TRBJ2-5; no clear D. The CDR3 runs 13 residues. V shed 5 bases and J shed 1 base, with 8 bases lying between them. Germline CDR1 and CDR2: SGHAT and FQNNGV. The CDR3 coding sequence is TGTGCCAGCAGCGAGTCCGTCCAAGAGACCCAGTACTTC. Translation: CASSESVQETQYF.